This T cell receptor (beta chain) was captured in a study of blood T cell repertoires in COVID-19. Germline V gives CDR1 MNHEY, CDR2 SMNVEV (reference sequence). V gave up 7 bases and J gave up 3 bases; unmatched junction bases: 3. The CDR3 totals 15 residues. Authors' analysis steps: Amplified reference gene primers provided the basis for estimating nucleated cell counts. Here immunoSEQ multiplex PCR was the method, and the copy in TCRdb shows in-frame clones only, minus some. V and J calls and clone size follow that table, whereas D and trimming were derived from the DNA. This sample has 40,000 to 55,000 clones, with around 84% found just once.

The TCR was taken from a man aged 50 to 60 with active COVID-19. The sample was peripheral blood. This chain connects TRBV27 to TRBJ2-2; 12 positions match TRBD2. For the CDR3, the DNA is TGTGCCAGCACTAGCGGGGGGGCCGACACCGGGGAGCTGTTTTTT. As protein: CASTSGGADTGELFF.